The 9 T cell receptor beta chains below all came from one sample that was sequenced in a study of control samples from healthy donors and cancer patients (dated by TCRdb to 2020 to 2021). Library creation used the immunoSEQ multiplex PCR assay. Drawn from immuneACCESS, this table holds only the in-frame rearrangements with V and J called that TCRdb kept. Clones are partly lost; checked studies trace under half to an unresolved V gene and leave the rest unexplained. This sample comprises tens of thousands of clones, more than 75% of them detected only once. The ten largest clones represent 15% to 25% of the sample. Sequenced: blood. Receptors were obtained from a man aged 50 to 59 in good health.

The CDR3: CASSTGDYNEQFF. CDR3 in DNA: TGTGCCAGCTCCACGGGGGACTACAATGAGCAGTTCTTC. This chain links TRBV6-4 with TRBJ2-1, with D perhaps matching TRBD2 (6 bases). The germline V gene encodes CDR1 MRHNA and CDR2 SNTAGT. The V end was cut by 8 bases, the J end by 3 bases, with 11 bases between. The CDR3 totals 13 residues.

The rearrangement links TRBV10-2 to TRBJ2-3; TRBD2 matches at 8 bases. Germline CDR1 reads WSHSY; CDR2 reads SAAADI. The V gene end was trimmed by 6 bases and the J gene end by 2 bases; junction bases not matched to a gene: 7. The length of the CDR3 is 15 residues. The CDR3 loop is CASRPRGGDTDTQYF. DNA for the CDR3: TGCGCCAGCAGGCCTCGGGGGGGGGACACAGATACGCAGTATTTT.

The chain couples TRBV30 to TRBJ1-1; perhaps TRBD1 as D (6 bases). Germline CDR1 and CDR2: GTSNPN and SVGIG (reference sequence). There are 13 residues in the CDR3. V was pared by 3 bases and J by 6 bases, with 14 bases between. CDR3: CAWRNTGMAEAFF. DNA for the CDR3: TGTGCCTGGAGAAACACAGGGATGGCTGAAGCTTTCTTT.

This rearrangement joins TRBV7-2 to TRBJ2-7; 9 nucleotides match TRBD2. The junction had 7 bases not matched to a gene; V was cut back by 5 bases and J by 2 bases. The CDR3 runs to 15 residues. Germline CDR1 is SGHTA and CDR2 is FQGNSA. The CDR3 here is CASSPDLAGAYEQYF. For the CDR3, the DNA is TGTGCCAGCAGCCCTGATTTAGCGGGAGCCTACGAGCAGTACTTC.

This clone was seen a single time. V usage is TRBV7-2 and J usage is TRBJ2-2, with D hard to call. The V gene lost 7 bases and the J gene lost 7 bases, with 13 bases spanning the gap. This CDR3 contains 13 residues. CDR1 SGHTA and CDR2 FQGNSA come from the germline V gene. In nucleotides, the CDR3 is TGTGCCAGCACCCCCCAGCTCCACGGGGAGCTGTTTTTT. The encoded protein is CASTPQLHGELFF.

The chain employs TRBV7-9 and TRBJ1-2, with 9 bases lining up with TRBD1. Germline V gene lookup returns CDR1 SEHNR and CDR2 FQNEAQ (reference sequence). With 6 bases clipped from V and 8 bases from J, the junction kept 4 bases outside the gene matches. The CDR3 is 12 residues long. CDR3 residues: CASSRDRDGYTF. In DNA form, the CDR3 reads TGTGCCAGCAGTAGGGACAGGGACGGCTACACCTTC. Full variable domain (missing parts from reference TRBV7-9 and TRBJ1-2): DTGVSQNPRHKITKRGQNVTFRCDPISEHNRLYWYRQTLGQGPEFLTYFQNEAQLEKSRLLSDRFSAERPKGSFSTLEIQRTEQGDSAMYLCASSRDRDGYTFGSGTRLTVV.

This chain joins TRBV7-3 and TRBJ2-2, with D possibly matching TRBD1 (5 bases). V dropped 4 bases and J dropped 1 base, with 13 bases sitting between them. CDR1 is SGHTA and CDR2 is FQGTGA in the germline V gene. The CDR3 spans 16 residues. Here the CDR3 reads CASSSAERGNTGELFF. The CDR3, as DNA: TGTGCCAGCAGCTCCGCGGAAAGGGGGAACACCGGGGAGCTGTTTTTT.

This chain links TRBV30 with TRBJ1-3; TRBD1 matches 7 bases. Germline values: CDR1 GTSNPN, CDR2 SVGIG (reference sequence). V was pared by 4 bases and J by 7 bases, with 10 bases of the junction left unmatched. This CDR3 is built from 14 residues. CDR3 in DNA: TGTGCCTGGATCACGGGCAGGGGGGTGAACACCATATATTTT. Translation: CAWITGRGVNTIYF.

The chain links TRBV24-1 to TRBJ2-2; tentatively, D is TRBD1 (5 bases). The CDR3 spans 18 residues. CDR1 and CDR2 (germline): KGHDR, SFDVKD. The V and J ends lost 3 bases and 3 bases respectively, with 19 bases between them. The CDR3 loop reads CATSDHYPLGAYTGELFF. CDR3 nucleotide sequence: TGTGCCACCAGTGATCACTACCCTCTAGGGGCCTACACCGGGGAGCTGTTTTTT.